Listed here are 27 T cell receptor beta chains from one sample, sequenced in a study of blood T cell repertoires in COVID-19. Only in-frame clones appear in the TCRdb table, and some are missing; sequencing was by immunoSEQ multiplex PCR. Of 220,000 or so clones detected, 86% appear once; the ten largest clones hold approximately 2.1%. The sequencing sample was made of PBMCs or T cells enriched from blood (not recorded which). These receptors were taken from a woman in her fifties or sixties who had recovered from COVID-19.

The rearrangement uses TRBV27 and TRBJ2-1, with 7 bases aligning to TRBD2. The CDR3 loop spans 19 amino acids. Per germline, CDR1 MNHEY and CDR2 SMNVEV (reference sequence). After removal of 6 bases from V and 1 base from J, the junction contained 18 bases not matched to a gene. The CDR3 DNA sequence: TGTGCCAGCAGGCCAGGTGGCGGGAGCCTTATCGGGTCCTACAATGAGCAGTTCTTC. Protein product: CASRPGGGSLIGSYNEQFF.

This clone was recorded only once. V is TRBV7-2 and J is TRBJ2-7; 7 bases map to TRBD1. Germline-derived CDR1 and CDR2 are SGHTA and FQGNSA. This CDR3 has 15 amino acids. V dropped 7 bases and J dropped 3; count of bases not matched to a gene: 12. The CDR3 is CASTRGPTGNYEQYF. The CDR3 region has the DNA TGTGCCAGCACACGCGGACCGACAGGGAACTACGAGCAGTACTTC.

This clone is a singleton in its sample. The chain employs TRBV10-1 and TRBJ2-3, with TRBD1 as a possible D gene (6 bases). This CDR3 spans 15 amino acids. The V and J ends lost 7 bases and 3 bases respectively, with 17 bases between them. Germline V gene lookup returns CDR1 WNHNN and CDR2 SYGVQD (reference sequence). CDR3 sequence (DNA): TGCGCCAGCATCAACCGGGACCAGGGGACAGATACGCAGTATTTT. The encoded protein is CASINRDQGTDTQYF.

The chain couples TRBV7-3 to TRBJ2-1, with 10 nucleotides matching TRBD2. The germline CDR1 and CDR2 sequences are SGHTA and FQGTGA. The CDR3 loop spans 17 amino acids. After removal of 1 base from V and 9 bases from J, the junction contained 12 bases not matched to a gene. The CDR3 region has the DNA TGTGCCAGCAGCTTAATGATATTAGCTAGCGGGGGTTCTGAGCAGTTCTTC. Translating it yields CASSLMILASGGSEQFF.

This chain connects TRBV4-2 to TRBJ1-1; TRBD1 is a possible D gene (6 bases). Per germline, CDR1 LGHNA and CDR2 YNFKEQ. The CDR3 sequence is 16 residues long. Trimming pared 1 base from V and 2 bases from J, leaving 14 bases between. For the CDR3, the DNA is TGTGCCAGCAGCCAAGTGAGGGCAGGGGAAAACACTGAAGCTTTCTTT. It encodes CASSQVRAGENTEAFF.

The chain links TRBV4-3 to TRBJ2-1; D gene unclear. Germline assignment: CDR1 LGHNA and CDR2 YSLEER. V was cut by 3 bases and J by 2 bases, with 14 bases left in between. This CDR3 comprises 16 residues. CDR3 nucleotide sequence: TGCGCCAGCAGCCAGTTGACACCTCCGACCTACAATGAGCAGTTCTTC. It specifies CASSQLTPPTYNEQFF.

This clone appeared a single time. This chain joins TRBV5-1 and TRBJ1-5; no clear D. V lost 2 bases to trimming and J lost 0 bases, with 9 bases between them. Germline V gives CDR1 SGHRS, CDR2 YFSETQ. This CDR3 has 15 residues. CDR3 sequence (DNA): TGCGCCAGCAGCTTCGGACTGGGTAGCAATCAGCCCCAGCATTTT. Its protein product is CASSFGLGSNQPQHF. The variable domain in full, with the rest retrieved from reference TRBV5-1 and TRBJ1-5, is KAGVTQTPRYLIKTRGQQVTLSCSPISGHRSVSWYQQTPGQGLQFLFEYFSETQRNKGNFPGRFSGRQFSNSRSEMNVSTLELGDSALYLCASSFGLGSNQPQHFGDGTRLSIL.

The chain joins TRBV15 to TRBJ2-1, with TRBD1 matching 10 bases. With V trimmed by 4 bases and J by 8 bases, 8 bases remained unmatched. Per the germline V gene, CDR1 is LNHNV and CDR2 is YYDKDF (reference sequence). CDR3 length: 15 amino acids. The CDR3 reads CATSIRDRGFDEQFF. As DNA, the CDR3 is TGTGCCACCAGCATAAGGGACAGGGGATTCGATGAGCAGTTCTTC.

Here the CDR3 reads CASSLRGSGDTQYF. The CDR3 DNA follows: TGTGCCAGCAGTTTGCGGGGTTCTGGAGATACGCAGTATTTT. The chain joins TRBV6-5 to TRBJ2-3; maybe TRBD2 (6 bases). Germline V gene data show CDR1 as MNHEY and CDR2 as SVGAGI. The V and J ends lost 4 bases and 5 bases respectively, with 13 bases between them. The CDR3 runs 14 residues.

The J gene is TRBJ2-3, the V gene TRBV6-2 or TRBV6-3; tentatively, D is TRBD2 (6 bases). Germline CDR1 and CDR2: MNHEY and SVGEGT. The ends were cut back, 6 bases at V and 3 bases at J, with 19 bases in the middle. The CDR3 extends over 16 amino acids. In DNA, the CDR3 is TGTGCCAGCAGCGACTCGGGACGGGGGAGGACAGATACGCAGTATTTT. Translating it yields CASSDSGRGRTDTQYF.

The rearrangement links TRBV28 to TRBJ1-4, with D unresolved. V lost 3 bases and J lost 8, with 4 bases in between. The CDR3 totals 11 residues. CDR1 and CDR2 (germline): MDHEN, SYDVKM. The DNA of the CDR3 is TGTGCCAGCAGTTTCCTCGAAAAACTGTTTTTT. This encodes CASSFLEKLFF.

V usage is TRBV7-6 and J usage is TRBJ2-5, with 8 bases matching TRBD2. The CDR3 has 14 residues. J lost 5 bases, V lost 4 bases, and 6 bases had no gene match. The germline CDR1 and CDR2 sequences are SGHVS and FNYEAQ. CDR3 sequence: CASSSRRGEETQYF. For the CDR3, the DNA is TGTGCCAGCAGCTCCAGGCGGGGGGAGGAGACCCAGTACTTC. Together with reference TRBV7-6 and TRBJ2-5, the CDR3 gives the full variable domain: GAGVSQSPRYKVTKRGQDVALRCDPISGHVSLYWYRQALGQGPEFLTYFNYEAQQDKSGLPNDRFSAERPEGSISTLTIQRTEQRDSAMYRCASSSRRGEETQYFGPGTRLLVL.

The CDR3 spells CASSYEPTGEIYGYTF. The CDR3 DNA is TGTGCCAGCAGTTACGAACCAACAGGGGAGATTTATGGCTACACCTTC. V and J are TRBV6-6 and TRBJ1-2; 7 nucleotides line up with TRBD1. The CDR3 length is 16 residues. V lost 2 bases to trimming and J lost 5 bases; unmatched junction nucleotides: 11. The V gene's germline CDR1 is MNHNY and CDR2 SVGAGI (reference sequence).

V usage is TRBV7-2 and J usage is TRBJ1-4; TRBD1 agrees at 12 bases. The CDR3 is 16 residues long. V lost 5 bases to trimming and J lost 10 bases; unmatched junction nucleotides: 11. CDR1 SGHTA and CDR2 FQGNSA come from the germline V gene. CDR3 sequence: CASSTGGPGQGAKLFF. The DNA for the CDR3 is TGTGCCAGCAGCACGGGAGGTCCGGGACAGGGGGCAAAACTGTTTTTT.

V and J are TRBV19 and TRBJ1-3; D may be TRBD1 (6 bases). V lost 5 bases and J 2 bases, leaving 10 bases between the germline ends. The CDR3 runs 14 residues. From germline, CDR1 is LNHDA and CDR2 SQIVND (reference sequence). CDR3 DNA sequence: TGTGCCAGTAGTGACAGGTCTACTGGAAACACCATATATTTT. This gives the protein CASSDRSTGNTIYF.

The chain carries TRBV4-2 and TRBJ2-4, with 7 nucleotides matching TRBD1. The CDR3 covers 15 residues. From germline, CDR1 is LGHNA and CDR2 YNFKEQ. Losses at the gene ends were 2 bases for V and 3 bases for J; bases not matched to a gene: 4. The CDR3: CASSQRQGGKNIQYF. As DNA, the CDR3 is TGTGCCAGCAGCCAAAGACAGGGCGGCAAAAACATTCAGTACTTC.

This sequence joins TRBV18 and TRBJ2-5, with D maybe TRBD1 (5 bases). Germline values: CDR1 KGHSH, CDR2 LQKENI. This CDR3 spans 13 amino acids. Trimming removed 5 bases at V and 5 bases at J, with 12 bases between. CDR3 DNA: TGTGCCAGCTCAGGCAGCAGGGATGAGACCCAGTACTTC. Residues: CASSGSRDETQYF. Drawing the rest from reference TRBV18 and TRBJ2-5, the complete variable domain is NAGVMQNPRHLVRRRGQEARLRCSPMKGHSHVYWYRQLPEEGLKFMVYLQKENIIDESGMPKERFSAEFPKEGPSILRIQQVVRGDSAAYFCASSGSRDETQYFGPGTRLLVL.

The chain combines TRBV28 with TRBJ2-2, with D maybe TRBD2 (5 bases). This CDR3 spans 17 amino acids. V lost 1 base to trimming and J lost 1 base, with 13 bases between them. The V gene's germline CDR1 is MDHEN and CDR2 SYDVKM. CDR3 sequence: CASSLFGVSKNTGELFF. The CDR3, as DNA: TGTGCCAGCAGTTTATTCGGGGTTTCTAAGAACACCGGGGAGCTGTTTTTT.

The rearrangement joins TRBV10-1 to TRBJ2-7; TRBD1 is a possible D gene (7 bases). The CDR3 length is 15 residues. Between the trimmed V and J ends, which lost 7 bases and 2 bases, there was a span of 18 bases. The germline gives CDR1 WNHNN, CDR2 SYGVQD (reference sequence). This chain's CDR3 is CASKKRTTGAYEQYF. CDR3 bases: TGCGCCAGCAAGAAACGGACTACAGGGGCCTACGAGCAGTACTTC.

The genes are TRBV11-3 and TRBJ1-4; the match to TRBD1 covers 7 bases. The germline V gene encodes CDR1 SGHNT and CDR2 YENEEA. The V gene end was trimmed by 2 bases and the J gene end by 8 bases; junction bases not matched to a gene: 5. The CDR3 runs 14 residues. The CDR3 DNA reads as TGTGCCAGCAGCTTATCCAGGGGGGAAGAAAAACTGTTTTTT. Amino acids: CASSLSRGEEKLFF.

The chain couples TRBV5-1 to TRBJ2-2, with D maybe TRBD1 (5 bases). Germline-derived CDR1 and CDR2 are SGHRS and YFSETQ. Trimming pared 0 bases from V and 3 bases from J, leaving 12 bases between. This CDR3 contains 16 residues. In DNA form, the CDR3 reads TGCGCCAGCAGCTTGGCCGGTGGGGCGTACACCGGGGAGCTGTTTTTT. Its protein product is CASSLAGGAYTGELFF.

The chain joins TRBV30 to TRBJ1-6; 7 nucleotides agree with TRBD1. Germline-derived CDR1 and CDR2 are GTSNPN and SVGIG (reference sequence). V lost 6 bases and J lost 10; bases outside the gene matches: 9. The CDR3 consists of 13 residues. This chain's CDR3 is CACSTGARSPLHF. As DNA, the CDR3 is TGTGCCTGCTCTACAGGGGCTCGCTCACCCCTCCACTTT. The full variable domain, with the rest looked up from reference TRBV30 and TRBJ1-6, is SQTIHQWPATLVQPVGSPLSLECTVEGTSNPNLYWYRQAAGRGLQLLFYSVGIGQISSEVPQNLSASRPQDRQFILSSKKLLLSDSGFYLCACSTGARSPLHFGNGTRLTVT.

Here the CDR3 DNA reads TGTGCCAGCAGCTTAGATTTCGCGGGAACTGGAAATACGCAGTATTTT. Its translation: CASSLDFAGTGNTQYF. The chain is built from TRBV11-2 and TRBJ2-3; D is perhaps TRBD2 (6 bases). V shed 0 bases and J shed 7 bases, with 17 bases lying between them. The CDR3 consists of 16 residues. Germline lookup yields CDR1 SGHAT and CDR2 FQNNGV.

This sequence joins TRBV4-1 and TRBJ2-2, with 8 nucleotides matching TRBD2. CDR1 MGHRA and CDR2 YSYEKL come from the germline V gene. The V gene end was trimmed by 1 base and the J gene end by 3 bases; junction bases not matched to a gene: 4. The CDR3 extends over 16 amino acids. The CDR3: CASSQAGGADTGELFF. As DNA, the CDR3 is TGCGCCAGCAGCCAAGCCGGGGGGGCCGACACCGGGGAGCTGTTTTTT.

The V call is TRBV6-2 or TRBV6-3, the J call TRBJ2-7; TRBD2 agrees at 13 bases. With 6 bases clipped from V and 6 bases from J, the junction kept 8 bases outside the gene matches. Per germline, CDR1 MNHEY and CDR2 SVGEGT. The CDR3 has 15 amino acids. CDR3 nucleotide sequence: TGTGCCAGCAGCCGAGGACTAGCGGGAGTTGGCGAGCAGTACTTC. Residues: CASSRGLAGVGEQYF.

The genes are TRBV6-5 and TRBJ1-1, with D perhaps matching TRBD1 (6 bases). The CDR3 consists of 12 residues. Between the trimmed V and J ends, which lost 7 bases and 12 bases, there was a span of 18 bases. From germline, CDR1 is MNHEY and CDR2 SVGAGI. CDR3 protein: CASTWGGQGSFF. As DNA, the CDR3 is TGTGCCAGCACCTGGGGGGGGCAGGGCTCTTTCTTT.

J is TRBJ1-1 and V is TRBV7-2, with 11 bases lining up with TRBD1. The trim removed 8 bases at V and 4 bases at J, leaving 3 bases unmatched. Looked up from germline, CDR1 is SGHTA and CDR2 is FQGNSA. The CDR3 length is 13 residues. Here the CDR3 DNA reads TGTGCCAGCGGACAGGGGGCGCTCACTGAAGCTTTCTTT. This translates into CASGQGALTEAFF.